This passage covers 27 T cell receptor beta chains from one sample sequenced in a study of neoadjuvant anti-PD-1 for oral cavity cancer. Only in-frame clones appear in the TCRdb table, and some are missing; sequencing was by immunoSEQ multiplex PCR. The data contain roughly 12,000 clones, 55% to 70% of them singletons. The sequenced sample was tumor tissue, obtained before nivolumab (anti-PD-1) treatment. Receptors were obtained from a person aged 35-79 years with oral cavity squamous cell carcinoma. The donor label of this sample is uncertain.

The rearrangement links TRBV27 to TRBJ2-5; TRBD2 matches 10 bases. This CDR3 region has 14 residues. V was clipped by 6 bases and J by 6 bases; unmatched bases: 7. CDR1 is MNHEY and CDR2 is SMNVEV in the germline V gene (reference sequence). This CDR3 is CASSSAGGPQTQYF. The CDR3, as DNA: TGTGCCAGCAGCTCAGCGGGAGGGCCGCAGACCCAGTACTTC.

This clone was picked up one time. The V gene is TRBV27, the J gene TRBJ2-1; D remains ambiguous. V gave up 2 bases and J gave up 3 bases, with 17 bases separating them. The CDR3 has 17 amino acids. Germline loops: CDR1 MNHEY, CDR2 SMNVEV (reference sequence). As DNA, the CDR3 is TGTGCCAGCAGTTTAAGAACACCGTATAATTTCTACAATGAGCAGTTCTTC. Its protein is CASSLRTPYNFYNEQFF.

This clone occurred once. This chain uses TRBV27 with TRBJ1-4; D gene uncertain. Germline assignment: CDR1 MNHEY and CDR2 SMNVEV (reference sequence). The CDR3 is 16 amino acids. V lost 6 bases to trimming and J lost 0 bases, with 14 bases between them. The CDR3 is CASRGTAAATNEKLFF. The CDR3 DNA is TGTGCCAGCAGGGGAACCGCTGCGGCAACTAATGAAAAACTGTTTTTT.

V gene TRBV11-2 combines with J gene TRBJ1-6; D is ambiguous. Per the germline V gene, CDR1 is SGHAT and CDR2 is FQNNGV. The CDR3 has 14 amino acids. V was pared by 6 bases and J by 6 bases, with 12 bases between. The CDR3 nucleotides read TGTGCCAGCAGTGCGGAGGCGGGTAATTCACCCCTCCACTTT. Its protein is CASSAEAGNSPLHF.

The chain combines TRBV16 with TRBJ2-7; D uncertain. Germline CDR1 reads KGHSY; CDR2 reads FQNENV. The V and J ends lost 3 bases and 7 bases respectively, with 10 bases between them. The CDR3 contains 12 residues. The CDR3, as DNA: TGTGCCAGCAGCCACGTTTACGATGAGCAGTACTTC. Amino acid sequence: CASSHVYDEQYF.

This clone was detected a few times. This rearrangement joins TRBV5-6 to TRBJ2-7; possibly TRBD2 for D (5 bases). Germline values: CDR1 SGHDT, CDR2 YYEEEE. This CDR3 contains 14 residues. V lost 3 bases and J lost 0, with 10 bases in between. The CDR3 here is CASSSGLSSYEQYF. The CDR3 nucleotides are TGTGCCAGCAGCTCGGGGTTGAGCTCCTACGAGCAGTACTTC.

CDR3 DNA sequence: TGTGCCAGCAGTCGAACCGGGACAGGGGGCCAAGAAGCTTTCTTT. Protein: CASSRTGTGGQEAFF. The chain carries TRBV28 and TRBJ1-1; 12 positions match TRBD1. Germline V gene sequence: CDR1 MDHEN, CDR2 SYDVKM. This CDR3 has 15 amino acids. Trimming removed 5 bases from V and 8 bases from J; junction bases left unmatched: 9.

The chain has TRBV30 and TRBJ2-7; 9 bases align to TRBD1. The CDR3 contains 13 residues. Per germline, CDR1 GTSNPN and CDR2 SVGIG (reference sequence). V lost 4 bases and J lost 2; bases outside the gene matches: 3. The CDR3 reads CAWTGQGTYEQYF. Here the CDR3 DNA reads TGTGCCTGGACGGGACAGGGTACCTACGAGCAGTACTTC. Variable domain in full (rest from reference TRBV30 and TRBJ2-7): SQTIHQWPATLVQPVGSPLSLECTVEGTSNPNLYWYRQAAGRGLQLLFYSVGIGQISSEVPQNLSASRPQDRQFILSSKKLLLSDSGFYLCAWTGQGTYEQYFGPGTRLTVT.

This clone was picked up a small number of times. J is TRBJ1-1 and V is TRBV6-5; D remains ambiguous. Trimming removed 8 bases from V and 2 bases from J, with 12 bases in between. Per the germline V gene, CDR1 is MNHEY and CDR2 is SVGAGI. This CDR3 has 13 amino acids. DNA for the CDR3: TGTGCCAGCCGGAAGGAAGTAAACACTGAAGCTTTCTTT. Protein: CASRKEVNTEAFF.

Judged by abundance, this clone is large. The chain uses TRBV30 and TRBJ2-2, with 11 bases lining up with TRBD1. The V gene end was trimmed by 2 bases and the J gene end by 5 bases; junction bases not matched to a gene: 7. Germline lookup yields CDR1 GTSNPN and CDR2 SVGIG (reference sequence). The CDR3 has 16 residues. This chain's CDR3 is CAWSSGTGGRTGELFF. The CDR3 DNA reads TGTGCCTGGAGTTCCGGGACAGGGGGGAGGACCGGGGAGCTGTTTTTT.

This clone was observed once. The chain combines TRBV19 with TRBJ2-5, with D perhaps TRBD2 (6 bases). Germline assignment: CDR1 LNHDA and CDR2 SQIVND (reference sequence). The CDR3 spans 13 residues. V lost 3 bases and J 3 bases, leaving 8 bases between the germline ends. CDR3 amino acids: CASSITGEETQYF. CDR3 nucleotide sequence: TGTGCCAGTAGTATTACGGGGGAAGAGACCCAGTACTTC.

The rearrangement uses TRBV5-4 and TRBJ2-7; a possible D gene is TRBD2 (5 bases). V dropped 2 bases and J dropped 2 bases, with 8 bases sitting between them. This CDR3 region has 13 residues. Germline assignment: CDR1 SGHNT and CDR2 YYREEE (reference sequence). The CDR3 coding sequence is TGTGCCAGCAGCTTCAAGGGAGCCTACGAGCAGTACTTC. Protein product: CASSFKGAYEQYF.

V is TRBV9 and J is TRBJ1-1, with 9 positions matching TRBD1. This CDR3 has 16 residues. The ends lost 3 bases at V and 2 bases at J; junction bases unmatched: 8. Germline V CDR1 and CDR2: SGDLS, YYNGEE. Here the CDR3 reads CASSGRQGVGNTEAFF. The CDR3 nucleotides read TGTGCCAGCAGCGGGAGACAGGGGGTGGGAAACACTGAAGCTTTCTTT.

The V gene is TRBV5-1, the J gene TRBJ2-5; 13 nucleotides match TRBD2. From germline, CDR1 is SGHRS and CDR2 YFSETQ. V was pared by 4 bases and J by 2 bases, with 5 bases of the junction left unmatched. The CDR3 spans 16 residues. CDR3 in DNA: TGCGCCAGCAGCCTCAGACTAGCGGGGGGACAAGAGACCCAGTACTTC. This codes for CASSLRLAGGQETQYF.

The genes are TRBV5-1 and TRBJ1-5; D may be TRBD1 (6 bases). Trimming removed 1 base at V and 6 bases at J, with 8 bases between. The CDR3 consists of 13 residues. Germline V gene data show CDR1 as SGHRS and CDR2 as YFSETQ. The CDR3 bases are TGCGCCAGCAGCTTGACAGGGATTCAGCCCCAGCATTTT. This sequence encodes CASSLTGIQPQHF.

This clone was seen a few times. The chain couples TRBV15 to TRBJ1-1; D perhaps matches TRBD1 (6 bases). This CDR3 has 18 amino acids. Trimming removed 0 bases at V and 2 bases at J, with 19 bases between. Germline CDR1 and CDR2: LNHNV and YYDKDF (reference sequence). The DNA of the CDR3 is TGTGCCACCAGCAGAGATCCCAGAATATTACAGGGCAACACTGAAGCTTTCTTT. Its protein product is CATSRDPRILQGNTEAFF.

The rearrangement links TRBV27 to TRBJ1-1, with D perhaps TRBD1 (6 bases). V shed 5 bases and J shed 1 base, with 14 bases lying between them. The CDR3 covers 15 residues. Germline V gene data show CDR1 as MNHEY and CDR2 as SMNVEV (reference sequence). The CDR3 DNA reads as TGTGCCAGCAGTGCCCTCCAGGGGTGGAACACTGAAGCTTTCTTT. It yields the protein CASSALQGWNTEAFF.

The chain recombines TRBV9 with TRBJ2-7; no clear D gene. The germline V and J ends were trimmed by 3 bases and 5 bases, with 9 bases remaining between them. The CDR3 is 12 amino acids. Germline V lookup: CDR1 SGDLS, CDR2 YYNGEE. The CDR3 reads CASSGSFDEQYF. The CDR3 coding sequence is TGTGCCAGCAGCGGTTCCTTCGACGAGCAGTACTTC.

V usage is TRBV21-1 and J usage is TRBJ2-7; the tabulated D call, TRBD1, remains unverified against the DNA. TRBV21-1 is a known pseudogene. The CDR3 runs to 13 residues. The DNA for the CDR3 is TGTGCCAGCCGGGGGACAGGGATTTACGAGCAGTACTTC. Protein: CASRGTGIYEQYF.

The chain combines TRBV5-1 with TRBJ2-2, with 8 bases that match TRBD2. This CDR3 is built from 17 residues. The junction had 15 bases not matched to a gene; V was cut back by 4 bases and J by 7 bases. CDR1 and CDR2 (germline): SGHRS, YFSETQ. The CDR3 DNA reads TGCGCCAGCAGCCCCCTAACAGGGCAAAGCGGGAGCGGGGAGCTGTTTTTT. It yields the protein CASSPLTGQSGSGELFF. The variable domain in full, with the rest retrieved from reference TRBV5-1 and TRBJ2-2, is KAGVTQTPRYLIKTRGQQVTLSCSPISGHRSVSWYQQTPGQGLQFLFEYFSETQRNKGNFPGRFSGRQFSNSRSEMNVSTLELGDSALYLCASSPLTGQSGSGELFFGEGSRLTVL.

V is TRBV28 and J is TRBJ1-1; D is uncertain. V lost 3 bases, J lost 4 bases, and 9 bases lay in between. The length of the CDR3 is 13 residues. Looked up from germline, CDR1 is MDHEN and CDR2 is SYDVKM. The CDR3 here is CASSFSTSTEAFF. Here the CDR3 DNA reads TGTGCCAGCAGTTTTTCTACGAGCACTGAAGCTTTCTTT.

The CDR3 reads CASGGGQLSNQPQHF. In nucleotides, the CDR3 is TGTGCTAGCGGCGGGGGACAGCTATCCAATCAGCCCCAGCATTTT. The chain links TRBV12-5 to TRBJ1-5; TRBD1 agrees at 7 bases. The CDR3 length is 15 residues. Germline trimming cut 9 bases from V and 3 bases from J; bases unmatched to any gene: 11. Germline CDR1 is LGHNT and CDR2 is FRNRAP.

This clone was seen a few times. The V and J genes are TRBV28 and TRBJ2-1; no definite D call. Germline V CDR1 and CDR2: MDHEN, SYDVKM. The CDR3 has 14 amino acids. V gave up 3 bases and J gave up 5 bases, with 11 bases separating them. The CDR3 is CASSFGSIDNEQFF. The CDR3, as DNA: TGTGCCAGCAGTTTCGGAAGCATCGACAATGAGCAGTTCTTC.

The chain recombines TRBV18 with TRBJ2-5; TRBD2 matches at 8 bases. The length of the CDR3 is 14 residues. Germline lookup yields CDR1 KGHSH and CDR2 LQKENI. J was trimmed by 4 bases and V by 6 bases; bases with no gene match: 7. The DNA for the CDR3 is TGTGCCAGCTCTTCGGGAGGGGCCGGAGAGACCCAGTACTTC. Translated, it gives CASSSGGAGETQYF.

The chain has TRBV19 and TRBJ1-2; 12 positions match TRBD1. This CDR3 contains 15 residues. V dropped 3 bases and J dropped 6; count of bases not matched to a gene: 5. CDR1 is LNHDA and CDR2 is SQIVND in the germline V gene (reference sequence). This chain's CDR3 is CASSIPGQGANGYTF. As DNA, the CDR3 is TGTGCCAGTAGTATCCCGGGACAGGGGGCTAATGGCTACACCTTC.

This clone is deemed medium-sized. In DNA, the CDR3 is TGTGCCACCAAGGACAGGGGGGGCTACGAGCAGTACTTC. Protein: CATKDRGGYEQYF. The gene calls are TRBV6-5 and TRBJ2-7; TRBD1 agrees at 10 bases. V lost 10 bases to trimming and J lost 3 bases; unmatched junction nucleotides: 6. Germline CDR1 is MNHEY and CDR2 is SVGAGI. This CDR3 is 13 amino acids long.

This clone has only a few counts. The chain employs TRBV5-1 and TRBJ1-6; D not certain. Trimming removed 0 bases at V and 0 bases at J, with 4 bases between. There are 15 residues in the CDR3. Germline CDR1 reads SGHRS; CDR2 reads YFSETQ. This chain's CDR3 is CASSLGTSYNSPLHF. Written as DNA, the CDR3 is TGCGCCAGCAGCTTGGGAACCTCCTATAATTCACCCCTCCACTTT.